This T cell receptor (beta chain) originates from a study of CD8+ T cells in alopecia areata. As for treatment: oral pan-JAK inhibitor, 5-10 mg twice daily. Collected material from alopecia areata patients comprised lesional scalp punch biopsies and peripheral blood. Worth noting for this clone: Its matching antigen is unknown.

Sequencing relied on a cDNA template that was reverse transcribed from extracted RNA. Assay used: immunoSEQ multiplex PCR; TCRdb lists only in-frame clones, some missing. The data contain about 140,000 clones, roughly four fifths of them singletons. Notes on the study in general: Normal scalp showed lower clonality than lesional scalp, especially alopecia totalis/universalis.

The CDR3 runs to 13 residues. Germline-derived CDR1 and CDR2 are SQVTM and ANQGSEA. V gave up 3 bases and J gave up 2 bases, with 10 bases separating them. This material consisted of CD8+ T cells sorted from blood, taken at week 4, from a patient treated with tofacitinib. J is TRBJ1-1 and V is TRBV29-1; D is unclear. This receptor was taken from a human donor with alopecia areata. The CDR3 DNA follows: TGCAGCGTTGATACGGTTCATAACACTGAAGCTTTCTTT. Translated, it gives CSVDTVHNTEAFF.